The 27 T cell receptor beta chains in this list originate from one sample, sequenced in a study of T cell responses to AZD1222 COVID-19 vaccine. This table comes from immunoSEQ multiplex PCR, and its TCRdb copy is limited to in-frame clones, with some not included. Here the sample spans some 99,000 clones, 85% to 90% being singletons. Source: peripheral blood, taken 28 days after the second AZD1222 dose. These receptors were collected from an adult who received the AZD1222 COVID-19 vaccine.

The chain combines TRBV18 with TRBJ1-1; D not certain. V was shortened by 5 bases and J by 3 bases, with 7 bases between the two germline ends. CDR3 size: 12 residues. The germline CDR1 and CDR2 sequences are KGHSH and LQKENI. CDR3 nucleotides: TGTGCCAGCTCAGGCCAGGACACTGAAGCTTTCTTT. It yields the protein CASSGQDTEAFF. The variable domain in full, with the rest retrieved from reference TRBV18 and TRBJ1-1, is NAGVMQNPRHLVRRRGQEARLRCSPMKGHSHVYWYRQLPEEGLKFMVYLQKENIIDESGMPKERFSAEFPKEGPSILRIQQVVRGDSAAYFCASSGQDTEAFFGQGTRLTVV.

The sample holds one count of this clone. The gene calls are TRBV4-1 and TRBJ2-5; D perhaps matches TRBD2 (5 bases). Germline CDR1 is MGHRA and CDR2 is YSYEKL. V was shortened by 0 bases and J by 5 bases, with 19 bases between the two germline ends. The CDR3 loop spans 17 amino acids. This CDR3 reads CASSQDGSVGVRETQYF. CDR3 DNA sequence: TGCGCCAGCAGCCAAGATGGGTCAGTCGGGGTTAGGGAGACCCAGTACTTC.

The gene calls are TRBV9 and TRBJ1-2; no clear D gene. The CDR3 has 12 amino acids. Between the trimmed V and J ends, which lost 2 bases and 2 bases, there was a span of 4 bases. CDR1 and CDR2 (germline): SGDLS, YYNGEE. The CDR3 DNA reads TGTGCCAGCAGCGTGGACAACTATGGCTACACCTTC. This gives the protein CASSVDNYGYTF.

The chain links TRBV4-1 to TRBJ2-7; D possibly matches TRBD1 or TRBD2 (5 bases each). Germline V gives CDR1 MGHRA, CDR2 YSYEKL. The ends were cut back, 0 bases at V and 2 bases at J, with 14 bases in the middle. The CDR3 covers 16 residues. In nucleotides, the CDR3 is TGCGCCAGCAGCCAAGATCGGGGCGGAAGGGCCTACGAGCAGTACTTC. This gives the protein CASSQDRGGRAYEQYF.

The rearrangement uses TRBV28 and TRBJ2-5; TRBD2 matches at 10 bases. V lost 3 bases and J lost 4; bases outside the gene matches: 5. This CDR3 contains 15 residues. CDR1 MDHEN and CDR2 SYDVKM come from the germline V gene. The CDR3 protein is CASSFLSSGGETQYF. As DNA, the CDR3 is TGTGCCAGCAGTTTTTTATCTAGCGGGGGAGAGACCCAGTACTTC.

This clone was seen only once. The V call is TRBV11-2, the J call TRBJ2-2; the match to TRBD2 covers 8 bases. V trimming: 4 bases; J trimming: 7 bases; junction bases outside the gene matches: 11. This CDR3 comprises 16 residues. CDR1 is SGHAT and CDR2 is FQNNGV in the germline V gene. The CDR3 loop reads CASSSGLLAGGGELFF. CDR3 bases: TGTGCCAGCAGCTCTGGCCTGCTCGCGGGGGGCGGGGAGCTGTTTTTT.

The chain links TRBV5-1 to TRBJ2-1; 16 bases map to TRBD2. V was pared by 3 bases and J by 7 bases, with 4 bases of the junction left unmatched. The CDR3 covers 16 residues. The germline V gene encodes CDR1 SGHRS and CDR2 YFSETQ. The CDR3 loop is CASSSGLAGGVNEQFF. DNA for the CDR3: TGCGCCAGCAGCTCGGGACTAGCGGGAGGGGTGAATGAGCAGTTCTTC.

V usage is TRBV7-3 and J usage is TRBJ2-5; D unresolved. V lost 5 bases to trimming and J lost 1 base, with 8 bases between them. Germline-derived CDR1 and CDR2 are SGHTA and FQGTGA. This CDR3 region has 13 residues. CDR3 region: CASSGVPQETQYF. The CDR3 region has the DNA TGTGCCAGCAGCGGCGTCCCCCAAGAGACCCAGTACTTC. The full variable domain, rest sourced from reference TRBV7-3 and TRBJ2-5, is GAGVSQTPSNKVTEKGKYVELRCDPISGHTALYWYRQSLGQGPEFLIYFQGTGAADDSGLPNDRFFAVRPEGSVSTLKIQRTERGDSAVYLCASSGVPQETQYFGPGTRLLVL.

CDR3 region: CAWSSLSGGDYNEQFF. CDR3 DNA sequence: TGTGCCTGGAGTAGTCTGAGCGGGGGGGACTACAATGAGCAGTTCTTC. V and J are TRBV30 and TRBJ2-1; TRBD2 matches at 10 bases. The CDR3 runs to 16 residues. The germline CDR1 and CDR2 sequences are GTSNPN and SVGIG (reference sequence). The V gene end was trimmed by 2 bases and the J gene end by 3 bases; junction bases not matched to a gene: 7.

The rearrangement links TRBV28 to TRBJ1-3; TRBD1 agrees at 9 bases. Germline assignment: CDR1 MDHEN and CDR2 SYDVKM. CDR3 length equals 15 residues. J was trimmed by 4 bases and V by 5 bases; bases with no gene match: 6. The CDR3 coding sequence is TGTGCCAGCAGTCTCGAACAGGGGGCGGGAAACACCATATATTTT. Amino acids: CASSLEQGAGNTIYF.

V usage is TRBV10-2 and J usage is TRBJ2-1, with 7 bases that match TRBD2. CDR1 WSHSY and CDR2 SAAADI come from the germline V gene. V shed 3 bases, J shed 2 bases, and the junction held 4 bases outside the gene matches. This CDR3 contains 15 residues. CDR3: CASSDQAGTYNEQFF. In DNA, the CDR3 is TGCGCCAGCAGTGATCAAGCGGGAACCTACAATGAGCAGTTCTTC.

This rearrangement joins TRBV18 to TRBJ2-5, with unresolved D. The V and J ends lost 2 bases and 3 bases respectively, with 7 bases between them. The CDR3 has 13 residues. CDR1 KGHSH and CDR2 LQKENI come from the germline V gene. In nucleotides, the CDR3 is TGTGCCAGCTCACCAGATTATGAAGAGACCCAGTACTTC. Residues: CASSPDYEETQYF.

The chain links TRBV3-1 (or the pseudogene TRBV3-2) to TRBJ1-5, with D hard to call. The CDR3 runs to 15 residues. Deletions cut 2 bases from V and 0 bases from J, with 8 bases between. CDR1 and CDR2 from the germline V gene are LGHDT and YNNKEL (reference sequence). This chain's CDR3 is CASSQSAASNQPQHF. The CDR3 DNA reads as TGTGCCAGCAGCCAATCGGCGGCTAGCAATCAGCCCCAGCATTTT.

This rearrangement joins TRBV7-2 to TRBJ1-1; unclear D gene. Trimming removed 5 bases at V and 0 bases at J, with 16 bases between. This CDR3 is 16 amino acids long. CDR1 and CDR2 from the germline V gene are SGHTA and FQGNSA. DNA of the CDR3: TGTGCCAGCAGCCCAAGAGCACACACGATGAACACTGAAGCTTTCTTT. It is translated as CASSPRAHTMNTEAFF.

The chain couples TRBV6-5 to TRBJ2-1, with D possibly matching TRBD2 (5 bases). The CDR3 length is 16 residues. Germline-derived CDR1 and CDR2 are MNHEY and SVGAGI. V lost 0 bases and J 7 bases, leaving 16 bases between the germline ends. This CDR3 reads CASSYSVAPRVNEQFF. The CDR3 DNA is TGTGCCAGCAGTTACTCGGTAGCGCCGAGGGTGAATGAGCAGTTCTTC.

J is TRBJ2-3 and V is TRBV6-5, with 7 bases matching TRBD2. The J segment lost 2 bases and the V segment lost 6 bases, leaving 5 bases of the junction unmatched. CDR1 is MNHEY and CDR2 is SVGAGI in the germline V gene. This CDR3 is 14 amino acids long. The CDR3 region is CASSRREFTDTQYF. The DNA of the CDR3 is TGTGCCAGCAGCAGGCGGGAGTTCACAGATACGCAGTATTTT.

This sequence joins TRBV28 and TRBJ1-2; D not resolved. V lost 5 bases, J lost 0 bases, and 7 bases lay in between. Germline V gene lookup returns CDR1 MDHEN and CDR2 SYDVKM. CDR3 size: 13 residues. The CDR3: CASSLGANYGYTF. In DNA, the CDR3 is TGTGCCAGCAGTCTAGGAGCTAACTATGGCTACACCTTC.

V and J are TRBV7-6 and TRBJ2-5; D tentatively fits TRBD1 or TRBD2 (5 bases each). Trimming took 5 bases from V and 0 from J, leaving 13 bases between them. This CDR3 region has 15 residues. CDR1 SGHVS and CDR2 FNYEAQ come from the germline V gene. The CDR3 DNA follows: TGTGCCAGCAGCCCTGAATGGGGGAACCAAGAGACCCAGTACTTC. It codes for CASSPEWGNQETQYF.

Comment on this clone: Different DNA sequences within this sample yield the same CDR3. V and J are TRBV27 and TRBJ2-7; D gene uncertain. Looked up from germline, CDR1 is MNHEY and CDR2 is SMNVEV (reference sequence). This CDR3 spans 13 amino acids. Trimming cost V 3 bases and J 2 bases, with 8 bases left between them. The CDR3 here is CASSLSGPYEQYF. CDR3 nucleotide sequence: TGTGCCAGCAGTTTGAGTGGCCCCTACGAGCAGTACTTC.

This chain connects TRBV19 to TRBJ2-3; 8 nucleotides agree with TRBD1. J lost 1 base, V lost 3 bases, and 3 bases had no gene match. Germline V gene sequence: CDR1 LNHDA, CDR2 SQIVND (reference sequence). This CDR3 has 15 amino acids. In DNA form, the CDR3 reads TGTGCCAGTAGTATTGACAGGGGTGGCACAGATACGCAGTATTTT. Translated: CASSIDRGGTDTQYF.

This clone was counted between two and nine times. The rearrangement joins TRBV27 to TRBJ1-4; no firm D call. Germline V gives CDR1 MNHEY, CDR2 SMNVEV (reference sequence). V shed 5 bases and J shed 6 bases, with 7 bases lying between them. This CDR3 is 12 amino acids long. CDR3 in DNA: TGTGCCAGCAGTACATCTGATGAAAAACTGTTTTTT. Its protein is CASSTSDEKLFF.

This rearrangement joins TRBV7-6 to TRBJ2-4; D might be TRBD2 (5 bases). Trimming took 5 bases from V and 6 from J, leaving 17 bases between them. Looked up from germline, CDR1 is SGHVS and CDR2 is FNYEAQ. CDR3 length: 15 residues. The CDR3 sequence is CASSPAWGEGNIQYF. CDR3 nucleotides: TGTGCCAGCAGCCCAGCATGGGGTGAGGGAAACATTCAGTACTTC.

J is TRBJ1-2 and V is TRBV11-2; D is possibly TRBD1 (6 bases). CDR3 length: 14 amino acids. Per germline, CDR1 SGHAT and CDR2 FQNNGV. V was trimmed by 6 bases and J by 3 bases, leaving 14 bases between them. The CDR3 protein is CASSSTGFYYGYTF. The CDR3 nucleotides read TGTGCCAGCAGTTCTACAGGGTTTTACTATGGCTACACCTTC.

The CDR3: CASSPRAGTWSNQPQHF. In DNA form, the CDR3 reads TGTGCCAGCAGCCCCCGGGCAGGGACCTGGAGCAATCAGCCCCAGCATTTT. This chain links TRBV27 with TRBJ1-5; perhaps TRBD1 as D (5 bases). In germline, CDR1 is MNHEY, CDR2 SMNVEV (reference sequence). The CDR3 spans 17 residues. Trimming took 6 bases from V and 1 from J, leaving 19 bases between them.

The CDR3 loop is CSVGGSRQKQFF. In DNA form, the CDR3 reads TGCAGCGTGGGAGGGTCTAGACAGAAGCAGTTCTTC. The chain joins TRBV29-1 to TRBJ2-1, with 7 bases fitting TRBD2. The CDR3 is made up of 12 amino acids. V lost 6 bases and J lost 11; bases outside the gene matches: 10. The germline V gene encodes CDR1 SQVTM and CDR2 ANQGSEA.

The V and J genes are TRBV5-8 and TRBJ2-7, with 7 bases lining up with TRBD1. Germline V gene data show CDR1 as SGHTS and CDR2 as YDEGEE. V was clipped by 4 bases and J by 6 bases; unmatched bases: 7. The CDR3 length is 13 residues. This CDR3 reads CASSRARTGEQYF. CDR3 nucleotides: TGTGCCAGCAGCCGAGCTCGGACAGGCGAGCAGTACTTC. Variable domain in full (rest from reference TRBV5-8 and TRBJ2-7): EAGVTQSPTHLIKTRGQQATLRCSPISGHTSVYWYQQALGLGLQFLLWYDEGEERNRGNFPPRFSGRQFPNYSSELNVNALELEDSALYLCASSRARTGEQYFGPGTRLTVT.

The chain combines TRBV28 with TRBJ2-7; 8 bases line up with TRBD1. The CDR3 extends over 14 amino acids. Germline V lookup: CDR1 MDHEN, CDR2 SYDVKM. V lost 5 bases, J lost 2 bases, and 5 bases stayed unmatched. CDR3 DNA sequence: TGTGCCAGCAGTCAGACAGGGGTTCCCTACGAGCAGTACTTC. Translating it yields CASSQTGVPYEQYF.